Sequencing of this TCR beta chain was carried out in a study of lung T cells in sarcoidosis with Löfgren's syndrome. Study-wide results and limits: Multiple Löfgren's syndrome patients reportedly shared TRAV12-1 and TRBV2 CDR3 motifs, suggesting public CD4+ TCRs.

From germline, CDR1 is MNHNS and CDR2 SASEGT. CDR3 length: 15 amino acids. V lost 5 bases to trimming and J lost 3 bases; unmatched junction nucleotides: 6. TCRdb re-derived calls from the reads in MiXCR, one entry per CDR3 protein. Among under 20,000 distinct CDR3 sequences listed, around 23% were seen once. In this sample, this clonotype is medium-sized. Its antigen is unidentified. The chain couples TRBV6-1 to TRBJ2-3; 9 bases map to TRBD2. The sample was CD4+ T cells from bronchoalveolar lavage. This receptor was obtained from a human donor with sarcoidosis (Löfgren's syndrome or another form), or a control subject (not recorded which). The CDR3 DNA sequence: TGTGCCAGCAGTACCCCTAGCGGGATTACAGATACGCAGTATTTT. Protein sequence: CASSTPSGITDTQYF.